This entry lists 11 T cell receptor beta chains sequenced from one sample in a study of shared clonotypes between healthy human individuals. Method: immunoSEQ multiplex PCR; TCRdb's copy keeps in-frame clones and lacks some. The data show about 1 million clones, 60% to 80% seen once. Sequenced: memory CD4+ T cells sorted from blood. Subset given: CD45RA-negative fraction. These receptors all stem from a man younger than 30 in good health.

This rearrangement joins TRBV5-1 to TRBJ1-2, with a possible D match to TRBD1 (5 bases). Germline values: CDR1 SGHRS, CDR2 YFSETQ. The CDR3 length is 15 residues. Deletions cut 2 bases from V and 6 bases from J, with 17 bases between. The CDR3 region has the DNA TGCGCCAGCAGCTTAGGACAAGCCCGGGGGGATGGCTACACCTTC. It specifies CASSLGQARGDGYTF.

As regards this clone: At the DNA level, this CDR3 is encoded by other sequences in the same sample as well. The chain employs TRBV5-1 and TRBJ2-5; D remains ambiguous. V was cut by 4 bases and J by 2 bases, with 9 bases left in between. CDR1 is SGHRS and CDR2 is YFSETQ in the germline V gene. This CDR3 contains 13 residues. As DNA, the CDR3 is TGCGCCAGCAGCCTGGTGGGGCAAGAGACCCAGTACTTC. Encoded protein: CASSLVGQETQYF.

The V and J genes are TRBV5-1 and TRBJ2-3; D gene uncertain. The V gene lost 5 bases and the J gene lost 0 bases, with 7 bases spanning the gap. The CDR3 sequence is 13 residues long. The germline V gene encodes CDR1 SGHRS and CDR2 YFSETQ. This CDR3 reads CASRDGSTDTQYF. The DNA of the CDR3 is TGCGCCAGCAGGGACGGAAGCACAGATACGCAGTATTTT.

The CDR3 here is CASSLVGQLSYEQYF. CDR3 sequence (DNA): TGTGCCAGCAGCTTAGTAGGGCAGCTCTCCTACGAGCAGTACTTC. The chain joins TRBV30 to TRBJ2-7, with D uncertain. The germline V gene encodes CDR1 GTSNPN and CDR2 SVGIG (reference sequence). V shed 8 bases and J shed 0 bases, with 20 bases lying between them. This CDR3 region has 15 residues.

The V and J genes are TRBV19 and TRBJ2-1; D may be TRBD2 (5 bases). The CDR3 is made up of 15 amino acids. The V gene's germline CDR1 is LNHDA and CDR2 SQIVND (reference sequence). Trimming took 4 bases from V and 7 from J, leaving 17 bases between them. The CDR3 DNA follows: TGTGCCAGTAGTACGGACTGGACCCCTGGAAATGAGCAGTTCTTC. Its translation: CASSTDWTPGNEQFF.

V usage is TRBV11-3 and J usage is TRBJ2-2; D gene ambiguous. The CDR3 consists of 10 residues. Per the germline V gene, CDR1 is SGHNT and CDR2 is YENEEA. The V end was cut by 5 bases, the J end by 11 bases, with 6 bases between. The CDR3 region is CASSPGELFF. The CDR3, as DNA: TGTGCCAGCAGCCCAGGCGAGCTGTTTTTT. The variable domain in full, with the rest retrieved from reference TRBV11-3 and TRBJ2-2, is EAGVVQSPRYKIIEKKQPVAFWCNPISGHNTLYWYLQNLGQGPELLIRYENEEAVDDSQLPKDRFSAERLKGVDSTLKIQPAELGDSAVYLCASSPGELFFGEGSRLTVL.

About this clone itself: The same CDR3 is also encoded by other DNA sequences in this sample. The chain couples TRBV18 to TRBJ2-2; D perhaps matches TRBD1 (6 bases). The germline V gene encodes CDR1 KGHSH and CDR2 LQKENI. V was cut by 2 bases and J by 0 bases, with 7 bases left in between. The length of the CDR3 is 15 residues. The CDR3 region is CASSPGQSNTGELFF. CDR3 nucleotide sequence: TGTGCCAGCTCACCAGGACAGTCGAACACCGGGGAGCTGTTTTTT. Filled out from reference TRBV18 and TRBJ2-2, the complete variable domain reads NAGVMQNPRHLVRRRGQEARLRCSPMKGHSHVYWYRQLPEEGLKFMVYLQKENIIDESGMPKERFSAEFPKEGPSILRIQQVVRGDSAAYFCASSPGQSNTGELFFGEGSRLTVL.

The chain employs TRBV4-2 and TRBJ2-2; 11 nucleotides agree with TRBD1. This CDR3 has 17 residues. Losses at the gene ends were 5 bases for V and 6 bases for J; bases not matched to a gene: 11. Looked up from germline, CDR1 is LGHNA and CDR2 is YNFKEQ. In DNA, the CDR3 is TGTGCCAGCAGCAGGACAGGGGGCGACGTTAGGTCCGGGGAGCTGTTTTTT. This gives the protein CASSRTGGDVRSGELFF.

The chain joins TRBV19 to TRBJ1-2, with 8 nucleotides matching TRBD1. The CDR3 loop spans 13 amino acids. The V gene's germline CDR1 is LNHDA and CDR2 SQIVND (reference sequence). V was pared by 7 bases and J by 7 bases, with 8 bases of the junction left unmatched. DNA for the CDR3: TGTGCCAGTACCCCAGGACAGGGAGCTGGCTACACCTTC. Amino acid sequence: CASTPGQGAGYTF.

The chain couples TRBV28 to TRBJ1-5; TRBD1 matches at 7 bases. V shed 3 bases, J shed 3 bases, and the junction held 5 bases outside the gene matches. The CDR3 loop spans 15 amino acids. Germline V lookup: CDR1 MDHEN, CDR2 SYDVKM. The CDR3 DNA reads as TGTGCCAGCAGTTTTGACAGGGATTACAATCAGCCCCAGCATTTT. Translation: CASSFDRDYNQPQHF. Using reference TRBV28 and TRBJ1-5 for the parts outside the CDR3, the full variable domain is DVKVTQSSRYLVKRTGEKVFLECVQDMDHENMFWYRQDPGLGLRLIYFSYDVKMKEKGDIPEGYSVSREKKERFSLILESASTNQTSMYLCASSFDRDYNQPQHFGDGTRLSIL.

The chain employs TRBV10-1 and TRBJ2-1, with a weak D call TRBD2 (6 bases). Trimming removed 3 bases at V and 3 bases at J, with 12 bases between. The CDR3 runs to 15 residues. Looked up from germline, CDR1 is WNHNN and CDR2 is SYGVQD (reference sequence). CDR3 sequence reads: CASSDRGTIYNEQFF. As DNA, the CDR3 is TGCGCCAGCAGTGACCGCGGGACCATCTACAATGAGCAGTTCTTC.